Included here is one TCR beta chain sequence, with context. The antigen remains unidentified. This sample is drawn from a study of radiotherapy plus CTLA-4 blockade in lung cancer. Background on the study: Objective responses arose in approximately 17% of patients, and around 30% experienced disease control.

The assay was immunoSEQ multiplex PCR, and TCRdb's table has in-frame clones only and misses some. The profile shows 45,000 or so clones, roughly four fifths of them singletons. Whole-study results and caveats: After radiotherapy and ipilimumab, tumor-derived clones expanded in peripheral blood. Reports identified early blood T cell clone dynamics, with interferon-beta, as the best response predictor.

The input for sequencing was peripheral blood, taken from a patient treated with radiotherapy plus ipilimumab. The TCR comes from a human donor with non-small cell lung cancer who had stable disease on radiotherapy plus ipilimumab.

In nucleotides, the CDR3 is TGTGCCAGCAGCTTGGGGACGGAAATTAACTATGGCTACACCTTC. This translates into CASSLGTEINYGYTF. This rearrangement joins TRBV5-4 to TRBJ1-2, with D hard to call. V was trimmed by 0 bases and J by 1 base, leaving 10 bases between them. Germline CDR1 is SGHNT and CDR2 is YYREEE (reference sequence). CDR3 size: 15 residues.